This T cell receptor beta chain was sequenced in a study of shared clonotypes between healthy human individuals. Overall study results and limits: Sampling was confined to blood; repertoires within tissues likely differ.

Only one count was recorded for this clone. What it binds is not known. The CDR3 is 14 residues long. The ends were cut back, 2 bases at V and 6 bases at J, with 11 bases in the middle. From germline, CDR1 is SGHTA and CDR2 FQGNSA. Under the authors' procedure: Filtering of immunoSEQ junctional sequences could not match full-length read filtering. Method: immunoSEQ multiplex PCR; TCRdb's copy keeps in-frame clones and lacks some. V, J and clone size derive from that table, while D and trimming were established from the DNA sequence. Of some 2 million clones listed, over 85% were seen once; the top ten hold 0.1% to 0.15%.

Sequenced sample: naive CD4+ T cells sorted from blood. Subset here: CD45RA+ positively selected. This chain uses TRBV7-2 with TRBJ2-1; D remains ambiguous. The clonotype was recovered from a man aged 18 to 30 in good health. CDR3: CASSLSFLPNEQFF. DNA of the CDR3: TGTGCCAGCAGCTTAAGCTTCCTACCCAATGAGCAGTTCTTC.